The 24 T cell receptor beta chains given below trace back to one sample, sequenced in a study of T cells in severe cutaneous drug reactions. Libraries were made by iRepertoire multiplex PCR with TCR subtype-specific primers for bulk and single-cell sequencing. TCRdb re-called the multiplex PCR reads; every CDR3 protein appears as one record, without DNA. The sample table sets out just over 20,000 distinct CDR3 sequences. Carbamazepine had induced Stevens-Johnson syndrome or toxic epidermal necrolysis in the sequenced donors. Sequenced sample: PBMCs. Every receptor here comes from a human donor with toxic epidermal necrolysis, a severe cutaneous drug reaction.

The rearrangement links TRBV6-5 to TRBJ1-5; checking the TCRdb D call of TRBD1 is not possible without DNA. The CDR3 consists of 15 residues. Germline V lookup: CDR1 MNHEY, CDR2 SVGAGI. The CDR3 spells CASSTGTGGRQPQHF.

V and J are TRBV15 and TRBJ2-7; TCRdb calls TRBD1, which cannot be checked without DNA. This CDR3 is built from 15 residues. Germline CDR1 LNHNV, CDR2 YYDKDF (reference sequence). The CDR3 sequence: CATSRQGGPSYEQYF.

CDR3 residues: CAISDSGSRYNEQFF. V usage is TRBV10-3 and J usage is TRBJ2-1; TCRdb picks TRBD2, but there is no DNA to check that call. The CDR3 has 15 amino acids. CDR1 is ENHRY and CDR2 is SYGVKD in the germline V gene.

Measured by frequency, this clonotype is medium-sized (0.01 to 0.1%). The chain carries TRBV6-6 and TRBJ2-7; as DNA is missing, the TRBD1 call by TCRdb cannot be tested. The CDR3 length is 17 residues. Germline V gives CDR1 MNHNY, CDR2 SVGAGI (reference sequence). CDR3 sequence reads: CASSLTPARDRGAEQYF.

The CDR3 here is CSAPGLGQETQYF. This chain uses TRBV20-1 with TRBJ2-5; TCRdb's D call of TRBD2 is untestable without DNA. Germline V gene sequence: CDR1 DFQATT, CDR2 SNEGSKA (reference sequence). The CDR3 is made up of 13 amino acids.

The rearrangement links TRBV7-2 to TRBJ2-7; the TRBD1 assignment by TCRdb is unverifiable without DNA. The CDR3 contains 14 residues. The germline V gene has CDR1 SGHTA and CDR2 FQGNSA. The CDR3 spells CASSFTRDAYEQYF. Full variable domain (rest looked up from reference TRBV7-2 and TRBJ2-7): GAGVSQSPSNKVTEKGKDVELRCDPISGHTALYWYRQSLGQGLEFLIYFQGNSAPDKSGLPSDRFSAERTGGSVSTLTIQRTQQEDSAVYLCASSFTRDAYEQYFGPGTRLTVT.

The V gene is TRBV4-3, the J gene TRBJ2-1; lacking DNA, the TRBD1 call made by TCRdb goes unchecked. CDR1 is LGHNA, CDR2 YSLEER, per germline. The CDR3 loop spans 14 amino acids. CDR3 sequence: CASSQGQGEDEQFF.

This chain joins TRBV9 and TRBJ2-1. CDR3 length: 14 residues. Germline V gene lookup returns CDR1 SGDLS and CDR2 YYNGEE. CDR3 loop: CASSVYGGLDEQFF. The full variable domain, in which reference TRBV9 and TRBJ2-1 provide the parts outside the CDR3, is DSGVTQTPKHLITATGQRVTLRCSPRSGDLSVYWYQQSLDQGLQFLIQYYNGEERAKGNILERFSAQQFPDLHSELNLSSLELGDSALYFCASSVYGGLDEQFFGPGTRLTVL.

This chain connects TRBV4-3 to TRBJ1-5; TCRdb picks TRBD1, but there is no DNA to check that call. Germline V gene lookup returns CDR1 LGHNA and CDR2 YSLEER. The CDR3 loop spans 15 amino acids. The CDR3 reads CASSQTVGGNQPQHF.

By frequency, this clonotype is medium-sized (0.01 to 0.1%). The rearrangement uses TRBV7-8 and TRBJ2-2; the D call of TRBD2 rests on TCRdb alone, since no DNA is present to check it. CDR3 length equals 15 residues. Germline CDR1 SGHVS, CDR2 FQNEAQ. The CDR3 here is CASSLELRVGGELFF.

The J gene is TRBJ1-5, the V gene TRBV28. Germline CDR1 MDHEN, CDR2 SYDVKM. The CDR3 has 14 residues. CDR3 sequence reads: CASSTWKANQPQHF.

The chain is built from TRBV29-1 and TRBJ2-3; the D gene TCRdb calls, TRBD1, cannot be checked with no DNA. The germline gives CDR1 SQVTM, CDR2 ANQGSEA. The length of the CDR3 is 15 residues. Here the CDR3 reads CSVERKGASTDTQYF.

This chain connects TRBV18 to TRBJ2-7; checking the TCRdb D call of TRBD1 is not possible without DNA. Germline V gene lookup returns CDR1 KGHSH and CDR2 LQKENI. The CDR3 contains 15 residues. CDR3 protein: CASSPIDSRGYEQYF.

This chain links TRBV27 with TRBJ2-5; absent DNA, TCRdb's TRBD1 call cannot be checked. The germline CDR1 and CDR2 sequences are MNHEY and SMNVEV (reference sequence). CDR3 length: 14 amino acids. The chain's CDR3 is CASSFWAGEETQYF.

The chain couples TRBV6-4 to TRBJ1-3. The CDR3 has 16 residues. Germline assignment: CDR1 MRHNA and CDR2 SNTAGT. The CDR3 region is CASSDSAGRGGNTIYF.

The CDR3 here is CSARPRDSPYEQYF. The rearrangement joins TRBV20-1 to TRBJ2-7; TCRdb reports TRBD1, a call that lacks DNA to check it against. The CDR3 contains 14 residues. Germline V lookup: CDR1 DFQATT, CDR2 SNEGSKA (reference sequence).

The chain is built from TRBV28 and TRBJ1-2. The CDR3 totals 13 residues. The germline CDR1 and CDR2 sequences are MDHEN and SYDVKM. CDR3 residues: CASSLAEGFGYTF.

The chain carries TRBV5-4 and TRBJ2-1. The CDR3 length is 14 residues. Germline assignment: CDR1 SGHNT and CDR2 YYREEE (reference sequence). CDR3 sequence reads: CASSLGGPGNEQFF.

The CDR3: CASSFGNTQYF. The chain combines TRBV27 with TRBJ2-3. Germline CDR1 MNHEY, CDR2 SMNVEV (reference sequence). This CDR3 spans 11 amino acids.

V and J are TRBV24-1 and TRBJ2-2; TCRdb calls TRBD2, which cannot be checked without DNA. This CDR3 is 21 amino acids long. CDR1 is KGHDR and CDR2 is SFDVKD in the germline V gene. The CDR3 is CATSDLWGQGLAGANTGELFF.

This clonotype shows up as medium-sized (0.01 to 0.1%) by frequency. The chain carries TRBV6-5 and TRBJ2-2; checking the TCRdb D call of TRBD1 is not possible without DNA. The germline CDR1 and CDR2 sequences are MNHEY and SVGAGI. CDR3 length: 13 residues. The CDR3 reads CASSPYGTGELFF.

The gene calls are TRBV24-1 and TRBJ1-5. Germline-derived CDR1 and CDR2 are KGHDR and SFDVKD. The CDR3 covers 17 residues. CDR3 in amino acids: CATSSAMVLVSNQPQHF.

This chain joins TRBV5-6 and TRBJ1-5; TCRdb's D call, TRBD1, is unchecked because there is no DNA. Germline V gene data show CDR1 as SGHDT and CDR2 as YYEEEE. The CDR3 has 17 residues. CDR3: CASNTPSEGAMLQPQHF. Combining the CDR3 with reference TRBV5-6 and TRBJ1-5 gives the whole variable domain DAGVTQSPTHLIKTRGQQVTLRCSPKSGHDTVSWYQQALGQGPQFIFQYYEEEERQRGNFPDRFSGHQFPNYSSELNVNALLLGDSALYLCASNTPSEGAMLQPQHFGDGTRLSIL.

The CDR3 protein is CASSLQGRRYYEQYF. The J gene is TRBJ2-7, the V gene TRBV27. Germline V gene lookup returns CDR1 MNHEY and CDR2 SMNVEV (reference sequence). The CDR3 sequence is 15 residues long.